The clone carrying this T cell receptor beta chain was seen more than once but under ten times. The antigen is unknown. This sample is drawn from a study of shared clonotypes between healthy human individuals. As for the study in general: CD4 naive cells filled three plates per donor, CD4 memory three, CD8 naive two and CD8 memory one.

V gave up 4 bases and J gave up 6 bases; unmatched junction bases: 13. CDR3 length equals 16 residues. Looked up from germline, CDR1 is SGDLS and CDR2 is YYNGEE. A CD45RA-negative memory subset and a CD45RA+ naive subset were separated from the CD4+ cells. Produced via immunoSEQ multiplex PCR; TCRdb's table is partial and in-frame only. The repertoire consists of approximately 2.5 million clones, with approximately 94% occurring once and the leading ten covering 0.35% to 0.45%. Overall study findings and caveats: It was expected that sequencing depth would affect clonotype sharing among donors.

The chain couples TRBV9 to TRBJ1-1; 9 nucleotides line up with TRBD1. Specimen: naive CD4+ T cells from PBMCs. The sample's subset: CD45RA+ positively selected. The TCR sequence derives from a man aged 18 to 29 in good health. Some clones in this sample may be carry-over from other donors' samples. The CDR3 nucleotides read TGTGCCAGCAGCCCCCAGCAACAGGGGGCGCGTGCTGAAGCTTTCTTT. Its protein product is CASSPQQQGARAEAFF.